This T cell receptor (beta chain) stems from a study of tumor-infiltrating lymphocytes in primary liver carcinoma (TCRdb year 2017). The study in broad terms: Of the five patients (three men and two women, aged 30 to 69 years), four had hepatocellular carcinoma and one had combined HCC and intrahepatic cholangiocarcinoma. The five patients had tumors staged T1-T3 N0M0, with maximum diameters ranging from about 4.2 to 11 cm. Samples yielded roughly 3.5 to 8 million productive TCRbeta reads; read depth did not differ significantly between tissue types. TCRbeta repertoire sequencing, expression microarrays and whole-exome sequencing were combined in the study across five regions of each liver tumor, with adjacent normal tissue and blood also included. Repertoires from technical replicates were highly reproducible, with mean shared-clone rates about 0.86 and correlation coefficients above 0.95. A total of roughly 35 specimens from 5 patients went through TCRbeta repertoire sequencing, namely 25 tumor regions, 5 adjacent noncancerous liver tissues and 5 peripheral blood samples.

Without any cell sorting, total RNA and DNA were co-extracted from about 21-30 mg of bulk tissue using the AllPrep DNA/RNA mini kit. Between November 2015 and 2016, several patients in China with histopathologically diagnosed primary liver carcinoma had surgical resection. Chronic HBV infection was present in the patients, and the patients were treatment-naive at sampling. Each fresh piece of tumor and adjacent tissue was cut in two, with one half stored in RNAlater at -80 degrees C and the other half sent for histology. The CDR3 spans 14 residues, counting both ends. Only the CDR3 portion is preserved as DNA: 42 bases, with reading frame beginning at the first base. Based on the germline V gene, the CDR1 and CDR2 sequences are WSHSY and SAAADI. Remarks on this clonotype: This clone's antigen is unknown. The conserved final phenylalanine or tryptophan is absent from the CDR3, which likely points to a read error.

A constant-region primer and ProtoScript II reverse transcriptase were used to reverse-transcribe TCRbeta-specific cDNA from 500 ng total RNA. The TCRbeta libraries were prepared through three rounds of nested multiplex PCR following a slightly modified ARM-PCR procedure. Multiplex TRBV1-TRBV30 forward primers and a Cbeta reverse primer were used in the first two PCR rounds, each of which was run for approximately 11 cycles. Sample barcodes and Illumina adapters were added in a final 25-cycle PCR using Deep VentR polymerase. Amplicons of 200-500 bp were gel-purified with a QIAquick gel extraction kit before sequencing. An Illumina HiSeq 2500 was used to sequence the TCRbeta amplicons, generating 250-bp paired-end reads. Processing in the source paper ran as follows. Reads were quality-trimmed with Trimmomatic v0.33, and paired reads were merged with FLASH v1.2.11 to recover full CDR3 sequences. MiGEC v1.2.1b assigned V, D and J germline segments to the rearranged TCRbeta sequences. VDJtools v1.0.0 computed clonotype statistics and Shannon-Wiener diversity indices. To cut down on sampling bias, every analysis after diversity analysis relied on just the 250 most abundant clonotypes from each sample. Using fastp at Q25 and MiXCR, TCRdb reprocessed the public reads and kept productive beta chains. Rows matching on CDR3 protein sequence are summarized as one entry with the most common DNA and genes. The V and J calls follow TCRdb's processing rather than the paper's. A total of fewer than 80,000 distinct CDR3 sequences appear in this sample, roughly 72% of them only once. The leading ten clones occupy roughly 25% of the sample.

The paper as a whole reports these results and caveats: Comparison of CD4+ and CD8+ T cell repertoires was precluded by the use of bulk unsorted samples. Repertoire overlap was higher between tumor regions (mean approximately 36%) than tumor-adjacent (approximately 17%) or tumor-blood (14%) pairs, consistent with antigen-driven expansion. Only the TCR beta chain was sequenced, which likely underestimates true repertoire diversity because unpaired alpha chains were not captured. The study included only five patients, and the authors note findings should be validated in a larger study. Compared with blood, tumors had a significantly larger share of the repertoire taken up by the top 250 clones (p = 0.039).

Recombination connected TRBV10-2 to TRBJ2-3; the D gene cannot be resolved reliably. The sample consisted of tumor-adjacent normal liver tissue. The sequence was obtained from a man between 40 and 49 years old with primary liver carcinoma and hepatitis B virus infection. The bases read TGCGCCAGCAGGGACCTGAAGGGCACAGATGCGCAGTATATT. This yields the protein CASRDLKGTDAQYI.